This TCR beta chain was captured by sequencing in a study of T-cell reconstitution after alpha-beta-depleted transplantation in children. This clonotype has a count of ten or more. Its antigen is undetermined. TCRbeta library preparation incorporated unique molecular identifiers. TCRdb reprocessed the PCR reads via MiXCR and lists one record per CDR3 protein. The data show hundreds of thousands of distinct CDR3 sequences, about an eighth seen once. Study-wide points: After transplant, high TCRbeta diversity at day 60 in some patients arose from surviving recipient T cells and thymic progenitors. From newly produced T cells came most of the T-cell counts and diversity one year after transplant. Approximately two months post-transplant, alpha-beta T cells reportedly originated from several hundred expanded graft clones.

V was trimmed by 4 bases and J by 0 bases, leaving 10 bases between them. Germline CDR1 and CDR2: KGHSH and LQKENI. This CDR3 region has 15 residues. This TCR was sampled from a male patient aged 10-17 years who had a stem cell transplant for acute myeloid leukemia, so the T cells may come from the graft donor. The material sequenced was PBMCs, mostly from graft donor cells, taken 360 days after TCRalphabeta/CD19-depleted stem cell transplant. The chain couples TRBV18 to TRBJ1-3; possibly TRBD1 for D (5 bases). The CDR3 is CASSLLDNSGNTIYF. As DNA, the CDR3 is TGTGCCAGCTCACTATTGGACAACTCTGGAAACACCATATATTTT.